The TCR beta chain under discussion was sequenced for a study of CD8 T cells in ankylosing spondylitis (dated by TCRdb to about 2017). For context, the study as a whole: T cell receptor beta repertoires were profiled in healthy donors and ankylosing spondylitis patients so that disease-linked TCR variants could be found. In total, the full study cohort was made up of some 110 healthy donors and 25 to 30 ankylosing spondylitis patients. Samples of peripheral blood were taken, and for ankylosing spondylitis patients, synovial fluid was collected as well. Overall study results and their limits: Blood from ankylosing spondylitis patients appeared to be characterized by a TCR beta motif made up of seven or eight highly homologous amino acid variants. According to the report, matched synovial fluid samples from ankylosing spondylitis patients were significantly enriched for the disease-linked clones. Some motif variants had previously been reported in the synovial fluid and blood of reactive arthritis patients, which suggests shared mechanisms of disease initiation. A CD8+ phenotype was shown by the disease-linked clones, which were found at relatively low frequencies in peripheral blood.

TCRdb names Illumina HiSeq 2500 as the instrument used. TCR beta libraries were prepared by quantitative 5'-RACE with molecular barcodes. From the authors' description of their analysis: A new computational method, built on a probabilistic model of VDJ rearrangement, was used to identify disease-linked TCR variants. TCRdb reprocessing: public reads trimmed at Q25 with fastp, clones called with MiXCR, in-frame beta chains kept. When rows share a CDR3 protein, they turn into one entry using the most common DNA and genes. TCRdb's processing, not the study's, gives the V and J calls here. The sample contains some 840,000 distinct CDR3 sequences, 12% of them found a single time. Approximately 0.5% of the sample goes to the ten largest clones. The germline V gene (reference sequence) provides CDR1 MNHEY and CDR2 SMNVEV. Clipping removes 6 bases from V and 1 base from J, with 5 as the unmatched junction base count. From cysteine to phenylalanine, the CDR3 is 14 amino acids long. The kept DNA is CDR3 alone, 42 bases in frame from the first base.

This clonotype was counted a few times. Its antigen remains unidentified. No much larger clone exists at a distance of one base, and base qualities are not known. This TCR was sampled from a male donor with ankylosing spondylitis. The V and J genes are TRBV27 and TRBJ2-7; 8 of the junction bases match TRBD1. The material sequenced was blood, either unsorted or a sorted T cell fraction (not recorded which). DNA sequence: TGTGCCAGCAGCCGCAGGGGGCAGTCCTACGAGCAGTACTTC. This codes for CASSRRGQSYEQYF.